This T cell receptor beta chain was found in a study of cytomegalovirus exposure and HLA in healthy donors. 13 Jbeta primers and 60 Vbeta primers were used for the PCR. Profiled with immunoSEQ multiplex PCR; TCRdb holds only in-frame clones, not every one. Here the sample spans more than 250,000 clones, 85% to 90% being singletons. A remark on this clone: Its antigen is currently unknown.

Germline CDR1 SEHNR, CDR2 FQNEAQ (reference sequence). The CDR3 consists of 12 residues. Trimming took off 2 bases at V and 5 bases at J, with 6 bases between the two ends. Study results and caveats: Some TCR beta chains (approximately 180 of them) were listed as cytomegalovirus-associated. When a later analysis compared HLA-associated TCR beta chains with equally common others, the HLA-associated chains turned out to be more clonally expanded and to have lower generation probabilities.

The sample comprised PBMCs. The V and J genes are TRBV7-9 and TRBJ2-5; D not resolved. This TCR came from a woman aged 18 to 35 in good health and CMV-seronegative. The CDR3 protein is CASSLPLETQYF. CDR3 in DNA: TGTGCCAGCAGCTTACCATTGGAGACCCAGTACTTC. The complete variable domain, with remaining parts taken from reference TRBV7-9 and TRBJ2-5, reads DTGVSQNPRHKITKRGQNVTFRCDPISEHNRLYWYRQTLGQGPEFLTYFQNEAQLEKSRLLSDRFSAERPKGSFSTLEIQRTEQGDSAMYLCASSLPLETQYFGPGTRLLVL.